This T cell receptor (beta chain) originates from a study of T cells in Graves' hyperthyroidism and ophthalmopathy (dated by TCRdb to the late 2010s). Study-level background: Peripheral blood samples were taken at the time of initial diagnosis, prior to any treatment. TCR V-J signatures able to tell the groups apart were searched for in a discovery cohort of 90 to 100 patients, of whom fewer than 45 had Graves' ophthalmopathy and under 65 had stable Graves' hyperthyroidism. An independent validation cohort of fewer than 20 hyperthyroidism patients and 17 patients who later progressed to ophthalmopathy tested prospective prediction of ophthalmopathy. The 75 to 100 discovery patients were randomly split 7:3 into training and test sets. In about six Graves' hyperthyroidism patients, the study also compared T-cell repertoires from thyroid tissue with T-cell repertoires from blood. After sampling, hyperthyroidism patients received methimazole starting at 30 mg daily, and ophthalmopathy patients received high-dose intravenous methylprednisolone. According to the paper, TCR Vbeta CDR3 sequencing was carried out on 135 peripheral blood samples, which came from 40 to 45 ophthalmopathy, 80 or so hyperthyroidism and roughly 17 progressor patients. Broad study findings and their caveats: Most expanded thyroid clonotypes (frequency above 0.001) were also detected in blood, a finding suggesting that blood repertoires may reflect thyroid immune responses. No statistical method was used to fix the sample size in advance, and group allocation was not hidden from the investigators. In validation, the model predicted progression to ophthalmopathy with just under 71% sensitivity and roughly 75% specificity, a median of 6.5 months before onset. Ophthalmopathy was separated from stable hyperthyroidism by a 13 V-J signature model, with approximately 90% sensitivity and around 81% specificity obtained in cross-validation and 80%/75% obtained in testing.

TCR beta CDR3 regions were amplified from RNA transcripts. The first round of RT-PCR for the TCR CDR3 was performed with the HTBI primer set and the Qiagen OneStep RT-PCR kit. Libraries were constructed in a second round of multiplex PCR, after which size selection and purification were performed. Libraries were sequenced paired-end with 100 bp reads on an Illumina HiSeq2000. As for the original processing: SOAPnuke was used to process the raw data, with reads discarded if the reads contained adapters or uncalled bases, had a mean Phred below 15, or lacked an exact constant-primer or identifier match. High-quality paired reads were merged with COPE v1.2.5, and unique nucleotide sequences were defined as clonotypes. MiTCR v1.1 was used to align clonotypes to the IMGT TRBV, TRBD and TRBJ reference segments. The analysis was restricted to V-J combinations with a frequency above 0.0001, which together covered just over 99% of the repertoires. The TCS score was defined as the ratio of F50 (clonal expansion) to E x V (chaos), calculated using BLOSUM62-based TCRdist between CDR3 peptides within each V-J. Welch's t-statistics and random forest reduced around 550 V-J features to 13, which were used in a naive Bayes classifier (R e1071). TCRdb reanalyzed the raw reads on its own, using fastp at Q25 for trimming and MiXCR for clone calling, and kept in-frame beta chains. CDR3 protein duplicates are merged, each entry listing the most common genes and DNA. For this entry, the V and J calls and clone size follow TCRdb and not the study's own pipeline. Here the sample has approximately 630,000 distinct CDR3 sequences; around 16% occur a single time. The ten largest clones capture approximately 3.8% of the sample.

A remark on this clonotype: Its antigen is still unknown. Base qualities are not at hand, and no much larger clone is one base apart.

Stable Graves' hyperthyroidism was defined as no progression to ophthalmopathy during 18 months of follow-up. Hyperthyroidism patients were aged 18 to 65 years and newly diagnosed, with disease duration of less than 2 months. Patients with uncontrolled infections, other autoimmune diseases, pregnancy or lactation were excluded. Diagnoses relied on clinical symptoms, serum thyroxine and TRAb, thyroid ultrasound and orbital computed tomography. Ficoll-Paque density gradient centrifugation was used to isolate PBMCs from 8.5 to 10 ml of fresh peripheral blood. Total RNA was extracted using Trizol reagent, and RNA quality was assessed on an Agilent 2100 Bioanalyzer. V and J lose 6 bases and 2 bases, and a span of 19 bases separates them. According to the germline V gene (reference sequence), CDR1 reads DFQATT and CDR2 reads SNEGSKA. From its cysteine to its phenylalanine, the CDR3 spans 16 amino acids. Here the CDR3 DNA is all that survives: 48 bases in frame from base 1.

The specimen sequenced was blood. The sequence derives from a woman younger than 45 with Graves' hyperthyroidism. Recombination joined TRBV20-1 with TRBJ2-2; the best D guess is TRBD2, with 6 bases matching. The base sequence is TGCAGTGCCCCTGGTTGGCAGGGAGGAAACACCGGGGAGCTGTTTTTT. It encodes CSAPGWQGGNTGELFF.